This T cell receptor beta chain comes out of a study of blood T cells in healthy people across ages. A sample-barcoded 5' primer and a J-beta primer mix were used in a second PCR of roughly 7 to 11 cycles. Each CDR3 protein is one row after TCRdb ran MiXCR on the 5' RACE reads. The sample yields hundreds of thousands of distinct CDR3 sequences, about 25% seen once. The CDR3 totals 12 residues. Trimming took off 6 bases at V and 8 bases at J, with 10 bases between the two ends. The data also belong to a second study, concerning T cells of mothers and their children.

Sample: blood. This TCR derives from a boy aged 10-17 years in good health. V usage is TRBV12-3 or TRBV12-4 and J usage is TRBJ1-4; D not resolved. The CDR3 spells CASRAETEKLFF. CDR3 DNA sequence: TGTGCCAGCAGGGCAGAGACAGAAAAACTGTTTTTT.